This TCR beta chain was obtained from a study of Graves' ophthalmopathy and Graves' hyperthyroidism. Study-wide background: At the time of initial diagnosis and before any treatment, peripheral blood was collected. Points from the study as a whole: Among expanded thyroid clonotypes above 0.001 frequency, most also occurred in blood.

Researchers took RNA transcripts and amplified TCR beta CDR3 regions from them. HTBI-primed first-round RT-PCR preceded second-round multiplex PCR. TCRdb used MiXCR to reprocess the multiplex PCR reads, holding one entry per CDR3 protein. The repertoire holds 200,000 to 250,000 distinct CDR3 sequences, with about a fifth as singletons. Ophthalmopathy donors were characterized by moderate-to-severe activity, CAS of at least 3, NOSPECS of at least 4, and duration under 3 months. Comments on this clonotype: Its matching antigen is unknown.

CDR1 and CDR2 (germline): SGHRS, YFSETQ. The V gene end was trimmed by 7 bases and the J gene end by 0 bases; junction bases not matched to a gene: 4. The length of the CDR3 is 14 residues. The source is a woman aged 45 to 65 with Graves' ophthalmopathy. The material sequenced was peripheral blood. J is TRBJ1-3 and V is TRBV5-1, with 7 bases identical to TRBD1. The CDR3 sequence is CASGRGASGNTIYF. The CDR3, as DNA: TGCGCCAGCGGCAGGGGGGCCTCTGGAAACACCATATATTTT.